The T cell receptor (beta chain) described here comes from a study of blood T cell repertoires in COVID-19. Whole-study context: From the United States, Italy and Spain came samples of acute and convalescent COVID-19. Sources were T cells, B-cell-depleted T cells, or PBMCs; the material itself was cDNA or gDNA.

Original processing notes: Counts of nucleated cells, estimated from reference gene primer amplification, were obtained. Some clones are missing from TCRdb's copy, which holds only in-frame ones; the method was immunoSEQ multiplex PCR. That table supplies the V and J calls and clone size; D and trimming were determined from the DNA. The table records approximately 250,000 clones, just over 85% of them present only once. Germline CDR1 and CDR2: ENHRY and SYGVKD. The CDR3 runs 15 residues. V lost 3 bases to trimming and J lost 3 bases; unmatched junction nucleotides: 5. The TCR sequence derives from a man in his thirties or forties who had recovered from COVID-19. The chain joins TRBV10-3 to TRBJ1-5; 7 bases are shared with TRBD1. The source material was peripheral blood. CDR3 in DNA: TGTGCCATCAGTGATGGGACAGCCACCAATCAGCCCCAGCATTTT. It specifies CAISDGTATNQPQHF.